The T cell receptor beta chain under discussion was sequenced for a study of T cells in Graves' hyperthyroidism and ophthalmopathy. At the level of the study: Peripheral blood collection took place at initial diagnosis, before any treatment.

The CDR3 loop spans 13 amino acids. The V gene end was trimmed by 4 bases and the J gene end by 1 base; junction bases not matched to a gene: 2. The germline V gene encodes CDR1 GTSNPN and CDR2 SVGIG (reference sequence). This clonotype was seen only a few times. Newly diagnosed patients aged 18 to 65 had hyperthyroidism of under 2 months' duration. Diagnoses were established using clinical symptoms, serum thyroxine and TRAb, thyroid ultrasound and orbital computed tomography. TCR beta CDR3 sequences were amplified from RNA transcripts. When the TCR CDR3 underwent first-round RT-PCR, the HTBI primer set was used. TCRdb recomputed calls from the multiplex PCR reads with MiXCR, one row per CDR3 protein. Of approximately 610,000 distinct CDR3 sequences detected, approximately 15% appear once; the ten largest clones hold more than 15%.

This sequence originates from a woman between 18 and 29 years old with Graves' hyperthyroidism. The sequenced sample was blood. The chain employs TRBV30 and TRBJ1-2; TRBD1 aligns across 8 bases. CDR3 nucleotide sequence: TGTGCCTGGAAAGACAGGGGTAACTATGGCTACACCTTC. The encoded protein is CAWKDRGNYGYTF.